This TCR beta chain was identified in a study of human T cells and chemical hapten exposure. MiXCR, run by TCRdb on the RACE reads, gives a single entry per CDR3 protein. The profile shows around 300,000 distinct CDR3 sequences, around 5% of them singletons. Described time point: pre-sensitization, week 0. Described treatment: therapeutic diphenylcyclopropenone sensitization with weekly scalp DPC. Germline loops: CDR1 SGHRS, CDR2 YFSETQ. V was trimmed by 4 bases and J by 4 bases, leaving 14 bases between them. The CDR3 covers 14 residues. This clonotype showed up many times. The chain has TRBV5-1 and TRBJ1-1; D is possibly TRBD1 (6 bases). This sequence was found in a woman between 18 and 29 years old with alopecia areata. Some clones in this sample may be carry-over from other donors' samples. The sample in question was whole blood, obtained in connection with sensitization to the hapten diphenylcyclopropenone (DPC). The CDR3 spells CASSPRGASTEAFF. For the CDR3, the DNA is TGCGCCAGCAGCCCCAGGGGCGCGAGCACTGAAGCTTTCTTT.